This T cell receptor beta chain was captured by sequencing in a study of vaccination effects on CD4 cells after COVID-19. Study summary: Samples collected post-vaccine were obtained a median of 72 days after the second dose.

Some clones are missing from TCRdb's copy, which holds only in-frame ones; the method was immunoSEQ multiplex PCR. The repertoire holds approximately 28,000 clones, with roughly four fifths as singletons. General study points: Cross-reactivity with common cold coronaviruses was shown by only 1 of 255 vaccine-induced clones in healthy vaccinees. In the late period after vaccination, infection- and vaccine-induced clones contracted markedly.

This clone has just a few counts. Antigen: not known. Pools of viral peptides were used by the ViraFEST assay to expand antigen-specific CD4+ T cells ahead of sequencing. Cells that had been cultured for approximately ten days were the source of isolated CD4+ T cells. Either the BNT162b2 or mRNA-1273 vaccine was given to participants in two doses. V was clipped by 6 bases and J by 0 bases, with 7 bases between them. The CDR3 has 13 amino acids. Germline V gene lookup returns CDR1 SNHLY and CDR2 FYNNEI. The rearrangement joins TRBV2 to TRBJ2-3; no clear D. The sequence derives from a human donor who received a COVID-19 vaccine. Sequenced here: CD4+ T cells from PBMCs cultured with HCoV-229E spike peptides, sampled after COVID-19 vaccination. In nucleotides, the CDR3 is TGTGCCAGCAGCAAGCGTAGCACAGATACGCAGTATTTT. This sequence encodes CASSKRSTDTQYF.